Listed below are T cell receptor beta chains from one sample, sequenced in a study of control samples from healthy donors and cancer patients. Produced via immunoSEQ multiplex PCR; TCRdb's table is partial and in-frame only. The sample lists roughly 76,000 clones, approximately 93% occurring once. Sequenced sample: PBMCs. The receptors were sampled from a woman aged 40 to 50 with lung cancer. Both conserved end residues are part of each CDR3. A D gene is named only where the DNA matches it firmly. Size values are once, few and many counts, or a class for expanded clones, and some rows have none.

TRBD2	NA	TRBV5-1	TRBJ2-1	TGCGCCAGCTTTAGCGGGGAGGCCCTGGATGAGCAGTTCTTC	CASFSGEALDEQFF
NA	once	TRBV7-2	TRBJ2-3	TGTGCCAGCAGCCCCCCATCCACAGATACGCAGTATTTT	CASSPPSTDTQYF
TRBD2	NA	TRBV27	TRBJ2-7	TGTGCCAGCAGTTTAGGTCTTGGGGCTAGCGGGTTCCACGAGCAGTACTTC	CASSLGLGASGFHEQYF
TRBD2	NA	TRBV4-1	TRBJ2-3	TGCGCCAGCAGCCAGAGCCCTAGCGGACGAACAGATACGCAGTATTTT	CASSQSPSGRTDTQYF
TRBD1	NA	TRBV6-2/TRBV6-3	TRBJ1-2	TGTGCCAGCAGTATACTTCGACAGGGGCCGCGTAATGGCTACACCTTC	CASSILRQGPRNGYTF
TRBD1	few	TRBV29-1	TRBJ1-1	TGCAGCGTCTACCCGGGACAGGGACCGAACACTGAAGCTTTCTTT	CSVYPGQGPNTEAFF
NA	NA	TRBV2	TRBJ2-3	TGTGCCAGCAGTGTCCCTCGGACGATCAACACAGATACGCAGTATTTT	CASSVPRTINTDTQYF
NA	NA	TRBV2	TRBJ2-5	TGTGCCAGCAGTGAAGCGGGGGCTAAAGAGACCCAGTACTTC	CASSEAGAKETQYF
NA	once	TRBV18	TRBJ2-5	TGTGCCAGCTCAACGCAAGTAGAGACCCAGTACTTC	CASSTQVETQYF
NA	NA	TRBV30	TRBJ1-2	TGTGCCTGGAGAGTTACCGGGACCTCTGTTGGCTACACCTTC	CAWRVTGTSVGYTF
NA	NA	TRBV9	TRBJ2-1	TGTGCCAGCAGCGTAATTCCTCGGGACAATGAGCAGTTCTTC	CASSVIPRDNEQFF
NA	once	TRBV20-1	TRBJ2-3	TGCAGTGCTAGATCCGCAGATACGCAGTATTTT	CSARSADTQYF
NA	NA	TRBV11-2	TRBJ2-6	TGTGCCAGCTACAGGGTTGCCGGGGCCAACGTCCTGACTTTC	CASYRVAGANVLTF
NA	NA	TRBV10-1	TRBJ1-1	TGCGCCAGCAGTGCACGAGGGGGCACTGAAGCTTTCTTT	CASSARGGTEAFF
NA	NA	TRBV7-9	TRBJ1-3	TGTGCCAGCAGCTTAGTATTCCGGGCAGGAAGGAACACCATATATTTT	CASSLVFRAGRNTIYF
NA	NA	TRBV7-9	TRBJ1-2	TGTGCCAGCAGCTTAAGGAGCTATGGCTACACCTTC	CASSLRSYGYTF
TRBD1	NA	TRBV7-2	TRBJ2-3	TGTGCCAGCAGCCATGGTATCGCTAGGGGGCAGGGCACAGATACGCAGTATTTT	CASSHGIARGQGTDTQYF
NA	NA	TRBV9	TRBJ2-5	TGTGCCAGCAGCGTAGGGGGGAATCAAGAGACCCAGTACTTC	CASSVGGNQETQYF
NA	NA	TRBV7-6	TRBJ2-3	TGTGCCAGCAGCTTAGCGCAGGGTCCTAGCACAGATACGCAGTATTTT	CASSLAQGPSTDTQYF
NA	NA	TRBV28	TRBJ1-2	TGTGCCAGCAGTTTTCGGGCCGATTTATTCTATGGCTACACCTTC	CASSFRADLFYGYTF
TRBD1	once	TRBV7-3	TRBJ2-3	TGTGCCAGCAGTTTGGACAGGGGAACAGATACGCAGTATTTT	CASSLDRGTDTQYF
TRBD2	NA	TRBV19	TRBJ2-3	TGTGCCAGTAGCCGGGGCGGGGGAACAGATACGCAGTATTTT	CASSRGGGTDTQYF
NA	once	TRBV9	TRBJ2-3	TGTGCCAGCGCCCAGGGGGGGGCAGCAGATACGCAGTATTTT	CASAQGGAADTQYF
NA	NA	TRBV15	TRBJ1-1	TGTGCCACCAGCAAAACTCTGAACACTGAAGCTTTCTTT	CATSKTLNTEAFF
TRBD2	NA	TRBV4-1	TRBJ2-1	TGCGCCAGCAGCCTGGAGCGGGGGTCGGTGAATGAGCAGTTCTTC	CASSLERGSVNEQFF
TRBD1	NA	TRBV5-4	TRBJ1-4	TGTGCCAGCAGCCCTGACAGGGAATTAGAAAAACTGTTTTTT	CASSPDRELEKLFF
NA	NA	TRBV7-8	TRBJ1-1	TGTGCCAGCAGCTTTAACGACATCCCTTTCACTGAAGCTTTCTTT	CASSFNDIPFTEAFF
TRBD1	NA	TRBV28	TRBJ1-2	TGTGCCAGCAGTTTATTCCACGCGGGACAGCAGCATGGCTACACCTTC	CASSLFHAGQQHGYTF
TRBD1	NA	TRBV7-9	TRBJ1-1	TGTGCCAGCAGTTCCGGGGCAGGGGGCGTCATGAACACTGAAGCTTTCTTT	CASSSGAGGVMNTEAFF
NA	NA	TRBV10-2	TRBJ1-6	TGCGCCAGCACTGGGGGCAATTCACCCCTCCACTTT	CASTGGNSPLHF
TRBD1	NA	TRBV12-5	TRBJ2-7	TGTGCTAGTGGTTCGGGACAGTTCTACGAGCAGTACTTC	CASGSGQFYEQYF
NA	NA	TRBV14	TRBJ1-2	TGTGCCAGCAGCCCCCGTACCGGTCGGGAGGGCTACACCTTC	CASSPRTGREGYTF
TRBD1	NA	TRBV3-1/TRBV3-2	TRBJ1-6	TGTGCCAGCAGCCAAATGGGACAGGGTGGATCACCCCTCCACTTT	CASSQMGQGGSPLHF
NA	once	TRBV27	TRBJ1-2	TGTGCCAGCCGCTGGGCCGGTTTAATAGGGGTGTTGTACTATGGCTACACCTTC	CASRWAGLIGVLYYGYTF
TRBD1	NA	TRBV6-5	TRBJ1-5	TGTGCCACTCGACAGGGGGGCAATCAGCCCCAGCATTTT	CATRQGGNQPQHF
NA	NA	TRBV30	TRBJ2-1	TGTGCCTGTTTATCCGGGCGCGATGAGCAGTTCTTC	CACLSGRDEQFF
NA	NA	TRBV30	TRBJ1-2	TGTGCCTGGACTCAACTTCTGGGGGGCTACACCTTC	CAWTQLLGGYTF
NA	NA	TRBV3-1/TRBV3-2	TRBJ1-2	TGTGCCAGCAGCCCCTGGACGGGTAACTATGGCTACACCTTC	CASSPWTGNYGYTF
TRBD1	NA	TRBV18	TRBJ2-7	TGTGCCAGCTCACCACCCCAACGACAGGGACGCGAGCAGTACTTC	CASSPPQRQGREQYF
NA	NA	TRBV3-1/TRBV3-2	TRBJ1-4	TGTGCCAGCAGCCAAGGGACAGTTGACAAACTGTTTTTT	CASSQGTVDKLFF
NA	once	TRBV5-1	TRBJ2-7	TGCGCCAGCAGCTTGGTAGGGACCGACTACGAGCAGTACTTC	CASSLVGTDYEQYF